This T cell receptor beta chain was observed in a study of control samples from healthy donors and cancer patients. Assay: immunoSEQ multiplex PCR; the TCRdb copy retains only in-frame clones and omits some. The sample carries 120,000 to 150,000 clones, about 90% recorded once. Trimming left V 4 bases short and J 10 bases short, with 14 bases between. CDR1 SSHAT and CDR2 FNYEAQ come from the germline V gene (reference sequence). The CDR3 runs 13 residues. This receptor was obtained from a man aged 18 to 35 in good health. The sequencing sample was made of blood. J is TRBJ2-1 and V is TRBV7-7; D is possibly TRBD1 (6 bases). For the CDR3, the DNA is TGTGCCAGCAGCTCAGGGGACCAAGGGGAGCAGTTCTTC. This translates into CASSSGDQGEQFF.